This TCR beta chain was identified during a study of shared clonotypes between healthy human individuals. The count of this clone is one. The V segment lost 1 base and the J segment 8 bases; nucleotides outside the gene matches: 6. The V gene's germline CDR1 is SGHNT and CDR2 YENEEA. The CDR3 is 15 residues long. Sequencing used immunoSEQ multiplex PCR; TCRdb keeps in-frame clones, though not all of them. The table has roughly 520,000 clones, approximately 95% seen once. This TCR came from a woman aged 25 to 39 in good health. The sequenced sample was naive CD4+ T cells sorted from blood. As to subset: CD45RA+ positively selected. This chain links TRBV11-3 with TRBJ2-1, with 9 bases identical to TRBD2. The CDR3 nucleotides are TGTGCCAGCAGCTTAGGGCAGCGGGAGGACTATGAGCAGTTCTTC. Its translation is CASSLGQREDYEQFF.